The clone carrying this TCR beta chain is a singleton in its sample. This sample is part of a study of CD8 T cells in Susac syndrome. V was pared by 5 bases and J by 5 bases, with 20 bases between. The CDR3 has 16 residues. Germline assignment: CDR1 SGHAT and CDR2 FQNNGV. Reverse transcription of roughly 0.5 to 1 ug RNA was carried out with random hexamers. The CDR3 of TCR beta was amplified by immunoSEQ multiplex PCR across 54 Vbeta and 13 Jbeta. MiXCR, run by TCRdb on the immunoSEQ multiplex PCR reads, gives a single entry per CDR3 protein. The sample yields hundreds of thousands of distinct CDR3 sequences, 75% to 85% seen once. The multiple sclerosis controls were treatment-naive patients affected by stable or active relapsing-remitting disease.

Sample: CD8+ T cells from PBMCs. The chain uses TRBV11-2 and TRBJ2-3; D might be TRBD2 (6 bases). The TCR sequence derives from a human donor with multiple sclerosis. For the CDR3, the DNA is TGTGCCAGCAGCATAGCGTCCCCGGCGGGACGAGATACGCAGTATTTT. It yields the protein CASSIASPAGRDTQYF. The whole variable domain, remainder taken from reference TRBV11-2 and TRBJ2-3, is EAGVAQSPRYKIIEKRQSVAFWCNPISGHATLYWYQQILGQGPKLLIQFQNNGVVDDSQLPKDRFSAERLKGVDSTLKIQPAKLEDSAVYLCASSIASPAGRDTQYFGPGTRLTVL.